This passage covers 31 T cell receptor beta chains from one sample sequenced in a study of cytomegalovirus exposure and HLA in healthy donors. Data came from immunoSEQ multiplex PCR; TCRdb stores just in-frame clones and leaves some out. The sample shows 150,000 to 200,000 clones, around 92% of them seen only once. Material for sequencing was PBMCs. Receptor source: a man younger than 30 in good health and CMV-seropositive.

CDR3 DNA: TGTGCCAGCAGTGCCGAAACAGGGTCGAACTATGGCTACACCTTC. Translation: CASSAETGSNYGYTF. The chain joins TRBV28 to TRBJ1-2; D may be TRBD1 (6 bases). Germline V gene data show CDR1 as MDHEN and CDR2 as SYDVKM. The V and J ends lost 5 bases and 2 bases respectively, with 15 bases between them. The CDR3 is 15 residues long.

The rearrangement links TRBV4-2 to TRBJ2-2; 15 bases fit TRBD2. CDR1 is LGHNA, CDR2 YNFKEQ, per germline. The CDR3 sequence is 18 residues long. The junction had 6 bases not matched to a gene; V was cut back by 3 bases and J by 4 bases. The CDR3: CASSHGGLAGGITGELFF. The CDR3 nucleotides read TGTGCCAGCAGCCACGGAGGACTAGCGGGAGGGATCACCGGGGAGCTGTTTTTT.

V gene TRBV28 combines with J gene TRBJ1-4; no definite D call. Germline lookup yields CDR1 MDHEN and CDR2 SYDVKM. This CDR3 comprises 14 residues. The germline V and J ends were trimmed by 6 bases and 0 bases, with 8 bases remaining between them. Here the CDR3 reads CASRAYPTNEKLFF. CDR3 nucleotides: TGTGCCAGCAGGGCATACCCAACTAATGAAAAACTGTTTTTT.

This rearrangement joins TRBV5-1 to TRBJ2-2; tentatively, D is TRBD1 (6 bases). Germline V gene lookup returns CDR1 SGHRS and CDR2 YFSETQ. The CDR3 has 16 amino acids. V lost 2 bases and J lost 1, with 12 bases in between. The CDR3 loop reads CASSFSSTGNTGELFF. The CDR3 DNA is TGCGCCAGCAGCTTTAGCTCGACAGGGAACACCGGGGAGCTGTTTTTT.

The chain carries TRBV5-1 and TRBJ2-2, with TRBD1 as a possible D gene (6 bases). Germline lookup yields CDR1 SGHRS and CDR2 YFSETQ. The CDR3 runs to 14 residues. With 3 bases removed from V and 1 base from J, the gap between germline ends came to 7 bases. The CDR3 DNA reads TGCGCCAGCAGCTGGGGACAGAACACCGGGGAGCTGTTTTTT. Translated: CASSWGQNTGELFF.

This sequence joins TRBV19 and TRBJ2-2; D gene uncertain. The V end lost 6 bases, the J end lost 2 bases, and 13 bases lay between the germline ends. Germline CDR1 reads LNHDA; CDR2 reads SQIVND (reference sequence). CDR3 length: 15 residues. CDR3 residues: CASSRPATNTGELFF. The CDR3, as DNA: TGTGCCAGTAGCCGACCTGCGACAAACACCGGGGAGCTGTTTTTT.

The J gene is TRBJ1-2, the V gene TRBV15; D is uncertain. The V end was cut by 6 bases, the J end by 8 bases, with 16 bases between. The CDR3 length is 13 residues. Germline V CDR1 and CDR2: LNHNV, YYDKDF (reference sequence). This chain's CDR3 is CATSQPPLVGYTF. The CDR3 bases are TGTGCCACCAGTCAGCCCCCACTAGTCGGCTACACCTTC.

The chain combines TRBV2 with TRBJ1-4; 10 bases line up with TRBD1. Trimming removed 7 bases from V and 6 bases from J; junction bases left unmatched: 5. Looked up from germline, CDR1 is SNHLY and CDR2 is FYNNEI. The CDR3 covers 14 residues. The CDR3 loop reads CASNEGQGYEKLFF. The CDR3 region has the DNA TGTGCCAGCAATGAGGGACAGGGGTATGAAAAACTGTTTTTT.

The chain carries TRBV5-4 and TRBJ2-1; the match to TRBD2 covers 8 bases. The trim removed 3 bases at V and 7 bases at J, leaving 12 bases unmatched. Germline V CDR1 and CDR2: SGHNT, YYREEE (reference sequence). The CDR3 is 16 residues long. The CDR3 sequence: CASSSSGTRLYNEQFF. The CDR3 coding sequence is TGTGCCAGCAGCTCGTCCGGGACTAGGCTTTATAATGAGCAGTTCTTC.

In DNA, the CDR3 is TGCGCCAGCAGTCAATATGGACAAAACACCGGGGAGCTGTTTTTT. Translation gives CASSQYGQNTGELFF. The chain is built from TRBV23-1 and TRBJ2-2; maybe TRBD1 (5 bases). TRBV23-1 is noted as an ORF with a role that remains uncertain. V was pared by 1 base and J by 2 bases, with 8 bases between. CDR3 length: 15 amino acids.

This sequence joins TRBV18 and TRBJ2-1, with a weak D call TRBD2 (5 bases). The CDR3 is 14 amino acids. The germline V and J ends were trimmed by 4 bases and 6 bases, with 13 bases remaining between them. Germline lookup yields CDR1 KGHSH and CDR2 LQKENI. The chain's CDR3 is CASSLLERGNEQFF. For the CDR3, the DNA is TGTGCCAGCTCACTACTTGAACGGGGCAATGAGCAGTTCTTC.

The chain employs TRBV5-1 and TRBJ2-5; 13 positions agree with TRBD2. Per germline, CDR1 SGHRS and CDR2 YFSETQ. CDR3 length equals 16 residues. V shed 0 bases, J shed 7 bases, and the junction held 6 bases outside the gene matches. CDR3 sequence (DNA): TGCGCCAGCAGCTTGGGGACTAGCGGGAGAGGGGGGACCCAGTACTTC. Translated: CASSLGTSGRGGTQYF.

This CDR3 reads CSASGTSGRGQETQYF. In DNA, the CDR3 is TGCAGCGCATCCGGGACTAGCGGGAGAGGCCAAGAGACCCAGTACTTC. The rearrangement uses TRBV29-1 and TRBJ2-5, with 14 bases identical to TRBD2. Per germline, CDR1 SQVTM and CDR2 ANQGSEA. Trimming at V came to 7 bases and at J to 1 base, leaving 8 bases not matched to a gene. This CDR3 comprises 16 residues.

The V gene is TRBV18, the J gene TRBJ2-1; 7 bases align to TRBD1. V lost 3 bases, J lost 2 bases, and 10 bases stayed unmatched. In germline, CDR1 is KGHSH, CDR2 LQKENI. This CDR3 is 17 amino acids long. In DNA form, the CDR3 reads TGTGCCAGCTCACCTATGGACAGGTCCTTGGCCTACAATGAGCAGTTCTTC. This translates into CASSPMDRSLAYNEQFF.

The chain couples TRBV19 to TRBJ1-5, with 8 bases identical to TRBD1. The CDR3 contains 16 residues. CDR1 and CDR2 (germline): LNHDA, SQIVND (reference sequence). Trimming removed 4 bases from V and 3 bases from J; junction bases left unmatched: 8. CDR3 coding DNA: TGTGCCAGTAGTAGCGTCTCGACAGGGGACAATCAGCCCCAGCATTTT. Its translation: CASSSVSTGDNQPQHF. Supplemented by reference TRBV19 and TRBJ1-5, the full variable domain reads DGGITQSPKYLFRKEGQNVTLSCEQNLNHDAMYWYRQDPGQGLRLIYYSQIVNDFQKGDIAEGYSVSREKKESFPLTVTSAQKNPTAFYLCASSSVSTGDNQPQHFGDGTRLSIL.

The genes are TRBV4-1 and TRBJ1-1; 7 bases fit TRBD1. Germline V gene lookup returns CDR1 MGHRA and CDR2 YSYEKL. This CDR3 comprises 16 residues. V dropped 1 base and J dropped 0; count of bases not matched to a gene: 5. The DNA of the CDR3 is TGCGCCAGCAGCCAAGTAGACAGGGACGTGAACACTGAAGCTTTCTTT. It specifies CASSQVDRDVNTEAFF.

This clone has only a few counts. The gene calls are TRBV6-1 and TRBJ1-5; no clear D. V lost 0 bases and J 2 bases, leaving 8 bases between the germline ends. The CDR3 has 15 residues. The germline CDR1 and CDR2 sequences are MNHNS and SASEGT. In DNA form, the CDR3 reads TGTGCCAGCAGTGAAGCCGCGACTCGCAATCAGCCCCAGCATTTT. Its translation is CASSEAATRNQPQHF.

This sequence joins TRBV7-9 and TRBJ2-7, with D possibly being TRBD2 (5 bases). The germline gives CDR1 SEHNR, CDR2 FQNEAQ (reference sequence). The CDR3 consists of 11 residues. Trimming shortened V by 6 bases and J by 4 bases, and 7 bases separated the two germline ends. As DNA, the CDR3 is TGTGCCAGCAGTAGCGTTTACGAGCAGTACTTC. Translated: CASSSVYEQYF.

V gene TRBV9 combines with J gene TRBJ2-2, with 13 bases that match TRBD2. Trimming took 3 bases from V and 7 from J; bases not matched to a gene: 3. Germline V gene data show CDR1 as SGDLS and CDR2 as YYNGEE. The CDR3 has 15 amino acids. The DNA for the CDR3 is TGTGCCAGCAGCGCCGGGACTAGCGGGATCGGGGAGCTGTTTTTT. It is translated as CASSAGTSGIGELFF.

J is TRBJ2-5 and V is TRBV10-3; D is perhaps TRBD2 (6 bases). V lost 4 bases and J 5 bases, leaving 14 bases between the germline ends. The CDR3 contains 14 residues. Germline-derived CDR1 and CDR2 are ENHRY and SYGVKD. The CDR3 DNA reads TGTGCCATCAGTGGGGACTTTCGCATTGAGACCCAGTACTTC. Amino acid sequence: CAISGDFRIETQYF.

This chain joins TRBV5-1 and TRBJ1-3, with a tentative D call TRBD1 (5 bases). Germline CDR1 and CDR2: SGHRS and YFSETQ. Trimming stripped 4 bases from V and 0 bases from J, with 14 bases between. The CDR3 runs 16 residues. The chain's CDR3 is CASSRREGSSGNTIYF. The CDR3 DNA sequence: TGCGCCAGCAGCCGCCGGGAGGGGAGCTCTGGAAACACCATATATTTT.

This clone was seen just once. This chain joins TRBV5-1 and TRBJ2-1; possible D gene TRBD1, 5 bases. CDR3 length: 15 residues. Germline values: CDR1 SGHRS, CDR2 YFSETQ. Deletions cut 2 bases from V and 3 bases from J, with 12 bases between. The CDR3 nucleotides are TGCGCCAGCAGCTTAAAGGTGGACAACTACAATGAGCAGTTCTTC. Protein product: CASSLKVDNYNEQFF.

V is TRBV28 and J is TRBJ2-7; D perhaps matches TRBD1 (5 bases). The V end lost 7 bases, the J end lost 0 bases, and 10 bases lay between the germline ends. CDR3 length equals 13 residues. The germline V gene encodes CDR1 MDHEN and CDR2 SYDVKM. CDR3 residues: CASTDTISYEQYF. The CDR3 bases are TGTGCCAGCACGGACACGATCTCCTACGAGCAGTACTTC.

V and J are TRBV6-5 and TRBJ1-4; 7 positions agree with TRBD1. The length of the CDR3 is 15 residues. CDR1 is MNHEY, CDR2 SVGAGI, per germline. After removal of 6 bases from V and 3 bases from J, the junction contained 7 bases not matched to a gene. CDR3 residues: CASSRIQGANEKLFF. CDR3 DNA: TGTGCCAGCAGCAGGATTCAGGGGGCTAATGAAAAACTGTTTTTT.

The chain couples TRBV19 to TRBJ2-2; TRBD1 might be the D (5 bases). Trimming stripped 3 bases from V and 1 base from J, with 21 bases between. CDR3 length: 19 amino acids. In germline, CDR1 is LNHDA, CDR2 SQIVND (reference sequence). CDR3 amino acids: CASSIGFPGWNVNTGELFF. CDR3 nucleotides: TGTGCCAGTAGTATTGGGTTTCCAGGGTGGAATGTGAACACCGGGGAGCTGTTTTTT.

This chain uses TRBV5-1 with TRBJ2-3; possible D gene TRBD2, 6 bases. The ends were cut back, 2 bases at V and 5 bases at J, with 15 bases in the middle. The CDR3 has 15 amino acids. CDR1 and CDR2 from the germline V gene are SGHRS and YFSETQ. The CDR3 protein is CASSFRGRGGDTQYF. The CDR3 DNA follows: TGCGCCAGCAGCTTTCGGGGGAGAGGTGGAGATACGCAGTATTTT.

This sequence joins TRBV6-6 and TRBJ2-1, with 10 bases matching TRBD2. J lost 7 bases, V lost 6 bases, and 6 bases had no gene match. Per germline, CDR1 MNHNY and CDR2 SVGAGI (reference sequence). The CDR3 is 14 amino acids. The DNA for the CDR3 is TGTGCCAGCAGACCGGGACTAGCGAAGAATGAGCAGTTCTTC. This codes for CASRPGLAKNEQFF.

The CDR3 DNA follows: TGTGCCAGCAGCTTAATGGTGCTAGCGGGAGGTTACGACGGGGAGCTGTTTTTT. Protein sequence: CASSLMVLAGGYDGELFF. The chain recombines TRBV5-4 with TRBJ2-2; 11 bases agree with TRBD2. The CDR3 is 18 amino acids. After removal of 2 bases from V and 7 bases from J, the junction contained 13 bases not matched to a gene. Germline V gene data show CDR1 as SGHNT and CDR2 as YYREEE (reference sequence).

The genes are TRBV5-1 and TRBJ2-7; 8 nucleotides line up with TRBD1. This CDR3 spans 15 amino acids. Trimming took 0 bases from V and 2 from J; bases not matched to a gene: 4. Germline CDR1 reads SGHRS; CDR2 reads YFSETQ. This chain's CDR3 is CASSLDGQGPYEQYF. The CDR3 nucleotides are TGCGCCAGCAGCTTGGACGGACAGGGCCCCTACGAGCAGTACTTC.

This clone was observed once. The chain couples TRBV29-1 to TRBJ2-7; 9 positions match TRBD2. CDR1 is SQVTM and CDR2 is ANQGSEA in the germline V gene. Losses at the gene ends were 6 bases for V and 4 bases for J; bases not matched to a gene: 13. This CDR3 has 15 amino acids. For the CDR3, the DNA is TGCAGCGTCCACGTAGCGGGAGTGTCCCCTTACGAGCAGTACTTC. The encoded protein is CSVHVAGVSPYEQYF.

V is TRBV21-1 and J is TRBJ1-1; TRBD1, the table's D call, was not compared with the DNA. TRBV21-1 is termed a pseudogene. This CDR3 comprises 14 residues. In DNA form, the CDR3 reads TGTGCCAGCAGCAAAGGACAGGGTGAAGGTGAAGCTTTCTTT. Translation: CASSKGQGEGEAFF.